This is a list of T cell receptor beta chains from one sample in a study of blood T cell repertoires in COVID-19. The repertoire was sequenced with immunoSEQ multiplex PCR; TCRdb's copy has only in-frame clones and lacks some. The sample contains some 100,000 clones, approximately 81% of which appear only once. Sequenced: peripheral blood. The receptors come from a man at least 80 years old with active or convalescent COVID-19. The CDR3 runs from the conserved cysteine through the conserved F or W.

j_gene | v_gene | CDR3aa
TRBJ2-2 | TRBV4-1 | CASSQAQGPNTGELFF
TRBJ1-2 | TRBV14 | CASSQEYSGYTF
TRBJ2-2 | TRBV5-6 | CASSFGTGARFYTGELFF
TRBJ1-1 | TRBV18 | CASSRTGEAEAFF
TRBJ2-3 | TRBV19 | CASTTGQGTDTQYF
TRBJ2-3 | TRBV6-2/TRBV6-3 | CASSYPLGLAGGEDTQYF
TRBJ2-5 | TRBV11-2 | CASSLGTSGGRGETQYF
TRBJ1-3 | TRBV3-1/TRBV3-2 | CASSQGRSVGNTIYF
TRBJ2-7 | TRBV6-5 | CASSYRQDDFYEQYF
TRBJ1-1 | TRBV6-4 | CASSPFPSTEAFF
TRBJ1-1 | TRBV20-1 | CSASNRAEAFF
TRBJ1-3 | TRBV2 | CASSERGVLAGNTIYF
TRBJ1-2 | TRBV7-8 | CASSLGQPRGSGYTF
TRBJ2-3 | TRBV7-9 | CASRPSGGLFRDTDTQYF
TRBJ2-2 | TRBV7-2 | CASSRFNPGELFF
TRBJ2-3 | TRBV6-4 | CASSLAGGTDTQYF
TRBJ1-2 | TRBV6-1 | CASSEETGANYGYTF
TRBJ2-3 | TRBV5-1 | CASRTGRADTQYF
TRBJ1-2 | TRBV28 | CASSTRVAGDGYTF
TRBJ2-3 | TRBV5-5 | CASSLGKGLGTDTQYF
TRBJ2-3 | TRBV2 | CASKAGGPTDTQYF
TRBJ1-5 | TRBV6-2/TRBV6-3 | CASSYSSGLNNQPQHF
TRBJ2-2 | TRBV2 | CATGGAQANTGELFF
TRBJ2-7 | TRBV24-1 | CATSGPGQGKSYEQYF
TRBJ2-5 | TRBV3-1/TRBV3-2 | CASSQEGLASGGKETQYF
TRBJ1-2 | TRBV5-6 | CASSYDRTLYGYTF
TRBJ1-2 | TRBV19 | CASSIDGSRGYTF
TRBJ2-3 | TRBV18 | CASSPYTDTQYF
TRBJ2-2 | TRBV5-1 | CASSWTGSPGELFF
TRBJ1-2 | TRBV7-9 | CASSLQGARGYTF
TRBJ2-7 | TRBV7-6 | CASSLETGKRYEQYF
TRBJ1-4 | TRBV2 | CASRREGGTNEKLFF